These T cell receptor beta chains were read from a single sample in a study of radiation and T cells in renal cell carcinoma. TCRdb's table, derived via immunoSEQ multiplex PCR, lists solely in-frame clones and lacks some. The sample shows 120,000 or so clones, more than 70% of them seen only once. This sample comprised blood, obtained from a patient whose treatment included radiotherapy and nephrectomy. The receptor set was obtained from an older woman with renal cell carcinoma. The CDR3 runs from the conserved cysteine through the conserved F or W. Fields, in order: J gene, V gene, D gene, clone size, CDR3 protein, CDR3 DNA. A D gene is named only where the DNA matches it firmly. For some rows the clone size is stated as once, few or many, or as a class when expanded; others skip it.

TRBJ1-3	TRBV19	.	.	CASSREGITGNTIYF	TGTGCCAGTTCCAGGGAGGGGATTACTGGAAACACCATATATTTT
TRBJ2-7	TRBV5-1	TRBD1	.	CASSPRTGSSYEQYF	TGCGCCAGCAGCCCACGGACAGGAAGCTCCTACGAGCAGTACTTC
TRBJ1-5	TRBV2	TRBD1	.	CASSRTQGALQPQHF	TGTGCCAGCAGTCGTACCCAGGGGGCTCTTCAGCCCCAGCATTTT
TRBJ1-1	TRBV4-3	.	.	CASSQDPGAWGTEAFF	TGCGCCAGCAGCCAAGATCCGGGGGCGTGGGGCACTGAAGCTTTCTTT
TRBJ2-6	TRBV30	.	.	CAWSVGGSGANVLTF	TGTGCCTGGAGTGTAGGCGGCTCTGGGGCCAACGTCCTGACTTTC
TRBJ1-1	TRBV30	TRBD1	.	CARDRDNTEAFF	TGTGCCAGAGACAGGGATAACACTGAAGCTTTCTTT
TRBJ2-7	TRBV7-9	.	.	CASSLGNQAYEQYF	TGTGCCAGCAGCTTAGGAAATCAGGCCTACGAGCAGTACTTC
TRBJ1-2	TRBV18	TRBD1	.	CASSPQGQGIYGYTF	TGTGCCAGCTCACCACAAGGACAGGGGATCTATGGCTACACCTTC
TRBJ2-2	TRBV6-1	.	.	CASSEIGLARELFF	TGTGCCAGCAGTGAAATTGGACTGGCTAGGGAGCTGTTTTTT
TRBJ1-5	TRBV2	.	.	CASSDDLNQPQHF	TGTGCCAGCAGTGACGACCTGAATCAGCCCCAGCATTTT
TRBJ2-3	TRBV27	.	.	CASSLGSHTDTQYF	TGTGCCAGCTCCCTCGGGAGCCACACAGATACGCAGTATTTT
TRBJ2-7	TRBV6-1	.	.	CASRLTYEQYF	TGTGCCAGCAGACTTACCTACGAGCAGTACTTC
TRBJ1-3	TRBV5-8	.	.	CASSPDSHSGNTIYF	TGTGCCAGCAGCCCGGACAGCCACTCTGGAAACACCATATATTTT
TRBJ2-7	TRBV28	.	.	CASFGAYEQYF	TGTGCCAGCTTTGGGGCCTACGAGCAGTACTTC
TRBJ1-1	TRBV6-5	.	.	CASSYGQGGTEAFF	TGTGCCAGCAGTTACGGGCAGGGAGGCACTGAAGCTTTCTTT
TRBJ2-7	TRBV4-2	.	.	CASSPSVARGSYEQYF	TGTGCCAGCAGCCCTTCAGTAGCCAGGGGTTCCTACGAGCAGTACTTC
TRBJ2-2	TRBV7-2	TRBD1	.	CASSLDRGTGELFF	TGTGCCAGCAGCTTAGACAGGGGCACCGGGGAGCTGTTTTTT
TRBJ2-5	TRBV9	.	once	CASSYTGTFTETQYF	TGTGCCAGCAGTTATACCGGGACTTTCACAGAGACCCAGTACTTC
TRBJ2-1	TRBV9	.	.	CASSVVVEGNEQFF	TGTGCCAGCAGCGTAGTTGTGGAGGGGAATGAGCAGTTCTTC
TRBJ1-2	TRBV5-4	.	.	CASSIDPFSNYGYTF	TGTGCCAGCAGCATAGACCCATTTTCTAACTATGGCTACACCTTC
TRBJ2-7	TRBV7-9	TRBD2	.	CASSLASGGAYEQYF	TGTGCCAGCAGCTTAGCTAGCGGGGGGGCCTACGAGCAGTACTTC
TRBJ1-5	TRBV28	TRBD1	.	CASRRDRAKVQPQHF	TGTGCCAGCAGAAGAGACAGGGCGAAGGTTCAGCCCCAGCATTTT
TRBJ1-3	TRBV29-1	.	.	CSVEDRAGNTIYF	TGCAGCGTTGAAGATAGAGCTGGAAACACCATATATTTT
TRBJ2-3	TRBV5-1	.	.	CASSFARGATTDTQYF	TGCGCCAGCAGCTTTGCCAGGGGGGCCACCACAGATACGCAGTATTTT
TRBJ2-1	TRBV4-2	.	once	CARLSRDSPFNEQFF	TGTGCCAGGCTCTCCCGGGACTCCCCCTTTAATGAGCAGTTCTTC
TRBJ2-1	TRBV19	TRBD2	.	CASSPGGDYNEQFF	TGTGCCAGTAGTCCGGGGGGGGACTACAATGAGCAGTTCTTC
TRBJ1-2	TRBV4-2	.	many	CASSQDGGVGYGYTF	TGTGCCAGCAGCCAAGATGGGGGGGTCGGGTATGGCTACACCTTC
TRBJ2-3	TRBV7-7	TRBD1	.	CASSLADRAGTDTQYF	TGTGCTAGCAGCTTAGCGGACAGGGCGGGCACAGATACGCAGTATTTT
TRBJ1-1	TRBV7-2	.	.	CASSLANRGVTEAFF	TGTGCCAGCAGCTTAGCGAATCGAGGGGTAACTGAAGCTTTCTTT
TRBJ1-1	TRBV30	.	.	CAWRGQNTEAFF	TGTGCCTGGAGGGGCCAGAACACTGAAGCTTTCTTT
TRBJ2-7	TRBV2	.	once	CASKVENSYEQYF	TGTGCCAGCAAGGTTGAAAATTCCTACGAGCAGTACTTC
TRBJ1-2	TRBV18	TRBD1	.	CASSEGGTGGRGYTF	TGTGCCAGCTCCGAGGGAGGGACAGGGGGACGTGGCTACACCTTC